Below, 32 T cell receptor beta chains from the same sample are listed, as sequenced in a study of graft-versus-host responses after intestinal transplantation (dated by TCRdb to the early 2020s). Library preparation used the immunoSEQ multiplex PCR assay. In TCRdb, the immuneACCESS table is reduced to in-frame sequences with V and J assigned. These tables do not hold every clone; where another copy was compared, an unresolved V gene accounts for under half, and the others remain unexplained. For this sample the table gives around 93,000 clones, of which under 95% were detected only once. Clones ranked in the top ten supply approximately 5.6% of the sample. Their antigens remain unidentified. The sample's time point, from its label and the paper: cells obtained before transplantation from donor or recipient. Source: unstimulated CD8+ T cells sorted from spleen or lymph node cells, taken before intestinal transplant. The receptor set was obtained from a human donor who received an intestinal transplant.

V usage is TRBV29-1 and J usage is TRBJ2-7, with D possibly being TRBD2 (5 bases). The germline V and J ends were trimmed by 3 bases and 7 bases, with 13 bases remaining between them. Germline CDR1 and CDR2: SQVTM and ANQGSEA. CDR3 length: 12 amino acids. The CDR3 protein is CSVDGVREEQYF. The CDR3 nucleotides are TGCAGCGTTGACGGGGTCCGCGAGGAGCAGTACTTC.

The gene calls are TRBV19 and TRBJ2-7, with a weak D call TRBD2 (6 bases). In germline, CDR1 is LNHDA, CDR2 SQIVND (reference sequence). The CDR3 runs to 13 residues. V was trimmed by 1 base and J by 12 bases, leaving 16 bases between them. The CDR3 DNA reads as TGTGCCAGTAGTATAGGGGACGGGAGCTCCTCGTACTTC. Translating it yields CASSIGDGSSSYF. Looking up the rest from reference TRBV19 and TRBJ2-7 gives the full variable domain: DGGITQSPKYLFRKEGQNVTLSCEQNLNHDAMYWYRQDPGQGLRLIYYSQIVNDFQKGDIAEGYSVSREKKESFPLTVTSAQKNPTAFYLCASSIGDGSSSYFGPGTRLTVT.

The chain joins TRBV10-1 to TRBJ2-1; 9 nucleotides line up with TRBD1. CDR1 and CDR2 from the germline V gene are WNHNN and SYGVQD (reference sequence). V shed 0 bases and J 6 bases; nucleotides not matched to a gene: 0. The CDR3 runs 14 residues. CDR3 nucleotide sequence: TGCGCCAGCAGTGAGTCGACAGGGGGCAATGAGCAGTTCTTC. Translated: CASSESTGGNEQFF.

This clone is a singleton in its sample. The chain joins TRBV29-1 to TRBJ2-7; D is perhaps TRBD1 (6 bases). CDR1 SQVTM and CDR2 ANQGSEA come from the germline V gene. The germline V and J ends were trimmed by 5 bases and 0 bases, with 17 bases remaining between them. The CDR3 consists of 15 residues. The CDR3 coding sequence is TGCAGCGTTAGGGGGTTGTCTTTCAGCTCCTACGAGCAGTACTTC. It translates to CSVRGLSFSSYEQYF.

This clone was detected only a few times. J is TRBJ2-7 and V is TRBV5-3; D may be TRBD2 (6 bases). TRBV5-3 is given ORF status, its function remaining uncertain. CDR3 length: 17 residues. V was clipped by 7 bases and J by 5 bases, with 28 bases between them. CDR3 residues: CARPIGGGNWGFDEQYF. CDR3 DNA sequence: TGTGCCAGACCGATCGGTGGGGGGAATTGGGGATTCGACGAGCAGTACTTC.

V usage is TRBV4-1 and J usage is TRBJ2-2; no definite D call. The germline V and J ends were trimmed by 0 bases and 2 bases, with 10 bases remaining between them. The CDR3 runs to 16 residues. The germline V gene encodes CDR1 MGHRA and CDR2 YSYEKL. The CDR3 spells CASSQEATPNTGELFF. The CDR3 nucleotides read TGCGCCAGCAGCCAAGAGGCCACACCAAACACCGGGGAGCTGTTTTTT.

The rearrangement uses TRBV7-9 and TRBJ2-1; no firm D call. V gave up 3 bases and J gave up 6 bases, with 6 bases separating them. The CDR3 covers 12 residues. Germline CDR1 SEHNR, CDR2 FQNEAQ (reference sequence). The CDR3 sequence: CASSLWGNEQFF. The CDR3 region has the DNA TGTGCCAGCAGCTTGTGGGGCAATGAGCAGTTCTTC.

For the CDR3, the DNA is TGTGCCAGCAGCGGACCCGGGACAGGTCTACAAGAGACCCAGTACTTC. This gives the protein CASSGPGTGLQETQYF. J is TRBJ2-5 and V is TRBV13, with 8 bases fitting TRBD1. V shed 5 bases and J 2 bases; nucleotides not matched to a gene: 10. The CDR3 loop spans 16 amino acids. The germline V gene has CDR1 PRHDT and CDR2 FYEKMQ (reference sequence).

This clone was seen a handful of times. One junction end does not reproduce the germline sequence, and a read error may be involved. The chain joins TRBV6-4 to TRBJ2-2, with TRBD2 identical over 12 bases. Per the germline V gene, CDR1 is MRHNA and CDR2 is SNTAGT. This CDR3 spans 15 amino acids. CDR3 loop: CASRASGGATGELFF. DNA of the CDR3: TGCGCCAGCAGGGCTAGCGGGGGGGCCACCGGGGAGCTGTTTTTT.

The chain links TRBV7-6 to TRBJ2-7; 9 positions match TRBD1. The V gene's germline CDR1 is SGHVS and CDR2 FNYEAQ. This CDR3 contains 15 residues. V lost 5 bases and J lost 3; bases outside the gene matches: 8. CDR3 sequence: CASSPRDRVFYEQYF. CDR3 DNA sequence: TGTGCCAGCAGCCCGAGGGACAGGGTGTTCTACGAGCAGTACTTC.

CDR3 coding DNA: TGTGCCAGCAGCCCCTCGGGGTGGGACACTGAAGCTTTCTTT. The encoded protein is CASSPSGWDTEAFF. The chain joins TRBV7-3 to TRBJ1-1; D unresolved. V was trimmed by 5 bases and J by 3 bases, leaving 13 bases between them. This CDR3 is built from 14 residues. Germline CDR1 reads SGHTA; CDR2 reads FQGTGA.

The gene calls are TRBV6-4 and TRBJ2-3; 9 bases agree with TRBD1. Germline loops: CDR1 MRHNA, CDR2 SNTAGT. J was trimmed by 2 bases and V by 2 bases; bases with no gene match: 2. The CDR3 spans 15 residues. This CDR3 reads CASSDGTGHTDTQYF. The CDR3 DNA is TGTGCCAGCAGTGACGGGACAGGGCACACAGATACGCAGTATTTT.

V is TRBV9 and J is TRBJ2-3; 9 nucleotides agree with TRBD2. The J segment lost 2 bases and the V segment lost 1 base, leaving 11 bases of the junction unmatched. This CDR3 has 18 residues. Germline assignment: CDR1 SGDLS and CDR2 YYNGEE. CDR3 DNA sequence: TGTGCCAGCAGCGTAAGTCTAGGGCTAGCGGGGCTCACAGATACGCAGTATTTT. It yields the protein CASSVSLGLAGLTDTQYF.

The rearrangement links TRBV27 to TRBJ2-7, with D unclear. Trimming took off 2 bases at V and 7 bases at J, with 18 bases between the two ends. The CDR3 covers 15 residues. Germline CDR1 and CDR2: MNHEY and SMNVEV (reference sequence). This CDR3 reads CASSLLGGNLGEQYF. The CDR3 coding sequence is TGTGCCAGCAGTTTACTAGGCGGCAACTTAGGGGAGCAGTACTTC.

V gene TRBV11-2 combines with J gene TRBJ2-7; 10 bases are a match to TRBD2. The germline gives CDR1 SGHAT, CDR2 FQNNGV. With V trimmed by 1 base and J by 2 bases, 5 bases remained unmatched. The CDR3 is 16 amino acids. CDR3 region: CASSLVGLAVTYEQYF. Written as DNA, the CDR3 is TGTGCCAGCAGCTTAGTAGGACTAGCGGTCACCTACGAGCAGTACTTC.

The rearrangement uses TRBV27 and TRBJ2-2, with TRBD2 matching 7 bases. The CDR3 contains 15 residues. V lost 3 bases, J lost 4 bases, and 5 bases stayed unmatched. Germline values: CDR1 MNHEY, CDR2 SMNVEV (reference sequence). CDR3 in amino acids: CASSLSPGGTGELFF. The CDR3, as DNA: TGTGCCAGCAGTTTGAGCCCGGGGGGCACCGGGGAGCTGTTTTTT.

The chain has TRBV27 and TRBJ2-7, with D possibly matching TRBD2 (5 bases). CDR3 length equals 15 residues. Per the germline V gene, CDR1 is MNHEY and CDR2 is SMNVEV (reference sequence). Trimming took off 1 base at V and 6 bases at J, with 16 bases between the two ends. The CDR3 DNA reads TGTGCCAGCAGTTTATGGGCCCACGGGGAGAGCGAGCAGTACTTC. It is translated as CASSLWAHGESEQYF.

V is TRBV9 and J is TRBJ2-1; D unresolved. The ends were cut back, 3 bases at V and 7 bases at J, with 11 bases in the middle. The V gene's germline CDR1 is SGDLS and CDR2 YYNGEE. The CDR3 is 13 residues long. This CDR3 is CASSGPLGNEQFF. The CDR3, as DNA: TGTGCCAGCAGCGGCCCGCTGGGAAATGAGCAGTTCTTC.

This chain's CDR3 is CASSFPGTSYEQYF. CDR3 bases: TGTGCCAGCAGCTTCCCAGGAACCAGCTACGAGCAGTACTTC. J is TRBJ2-7 and V is TRBV11-2; D is ambiguous. The CDR3 is 14 amino acids. The ends were cut back, 3 bases at V and 3 bases at J, with 12 bases in the middle. The V gene's germline CDR1 is SGHAT and CDR2 FQNNGV.

The chain employs TRBV6-9 and TRBJ1-2; D is undetermined. The germline gives CDR1 MNHGY, CDR2 SVAAGI. This CDR3 is 13 amino acids long. The V gene lost 3 bases and the J gene lost 1 base, with 6 bases spanning the gap. CDR3 sequence (DNA): TGTGCCAGCAGTTACCGGGATAACTATGGCTACACCTTC. This gives the protein CASSYRDNYGYTF.

This clone is a singleton in its sample. The J gene is TRBJ2-1, the V gene TRBV7-3, with 9 positions matching TRBD1. Germline-derived CDR1 and CDR2 are SGHTA and FQGTGA. Trimming at V came to 3 bases and at J to 3 bases, leaving 3 bases not matched to a gene. This CDR3 contains 15 residues. The CDR3 DNA reads as TGTGCCAGCAGCTTGGTGACAGGGGGCTACAATGAGCAGTTCTTC. Its protein product is CASSLVTGGYNEQFF.

V usage is TRBV6-6 and J usage is TRBJ2-1; TRBD1 or TRBD2 may be the D gene (5 bases each). Trimming shortened V by 3 bases and J by 5 bases, and 14 bases separated the two germline ends. Germline-derived CDR1 and CDR2 are MNHNY and SVGAGI (reference sequence). CDR3 length: 15 residues. The CDR3 reads CASSYMGSGHNEQFF. The CDR3 region has the DNA TGTGCCAGCAGTTATATGGGATCGGGGCACAATGAGCAGTTCTTC.

The rearrangement links TRBV6-6 to TRBJ2-7, with 9 bases lining up with TRBD2. J gave up 0 bases and V 5 bases, and 5 bases lay outside the gene matches. Germline CDR1 reads MNHNY; CDR2 reads SVGAGI (reference sequence). The CDR3 covers 15 residues. CDR3 nucleotide sequence: TGTGCCAGCAGTCGACTAGCGGTGAGCTCCTACGAGCAGTACTTC. Its protein product is CASSRLAVSSYEQYF.

This chain links TRBV9 with TRBJ1-1; tentative D call: TRBD1 (6 bases). There are 14 residues in the CDR3. The V gene's germline CDR1 is SGDLS and CDR2 YYNGEE. V shed 0 bases and J shed 4 bases, with 10 bases lying between them. The CDR3, as DNA: TGTGCCAGCAGCGTAGGAGAAGGGGGCACTGAAGCTTTCTTT. Translated, it gives CASSVGEGGTEAFF.

This chain links TRBV15 with TRBJ2-1; D unclear. The CDR3 covers 15 residues. Trimming cost V 1 base and J 7 bases, with 14 bases left between them. Germline V gives CDR1 LNHNV, CDR2 YYDKDF (reference sequence). As DNA, the CDR3 is TGTGCCACCAGCAGAGGGACGGAAAAGTGGAATGAGCAGTTCTTC. It translates to CATSRGTEKWNEQFF. Supplemented by reference TRBV15 and TRBJ2-1, the full variable domain reads DAMVIQNPRYQVTQFGKPVTLSCSQTLNHNVMYWYQQKSSQAPKLLFHYYDKDFNNEADTPDNFQSRRPNTSFCFLDIRSPGLGDTAMYLCATSRGTEKWNEQFFGPGTRLTVL.

The chain combines TRBV11-2 with TRBJ2-2, with TRBD1 matching over 7 bases. This CDR3 spans 12 amino acids. Per the germline V gene, CDR1 is SGHAT and CDR2 is FQNNGV. The J segment lost 8 bases and the V segment lost 5 bases, leaving 2 bases of the junction unmatched. CDR3 in amino acids: CASSATGGELFF. The CDR3 DNA reads as TGTGCCAGCAGCGCGACAGGGGGGGAGCTGTTTTTT.

The V call is TRBV28, the J call TRBJ2-2; 10 bases align to TRBD2. CDR1 is MDHEN and CDR2 is SYDVKM in the germline V gene. The V segment lost 4 bases and the J segment 6 bases; nucleotides outside the gene matches: 14. The CDR3 runs 18 residues. The CDR3 DNA is TGTGCCAGCAGTTACCCGCCGCTTCTAGCGGGAGTTTCCGGGGAGCTGTTTTTT. This translates into CASSYPPLLAGVSGELFF.

This chain links TRBV9 with TRBJ2-3; 8 nucleotides align to TRBD2. Germline CDR1 reads SGDLS; CDR2 reads YYNGEE. With V trimmed by 0 bases and J by 0 bases, 6 bases remained unmatched. This CDR3 spans 17 amino acids. CDR3 nucleotide sequence: TGTGCCAGCAGCGTAGTCTCACTAGCGGACAGCACAGATACGCAGTATTTT. Its translation is CASSVVSLADSTDTQYF.

The V and J genes are TRBV7-9 and TRBJ2-5, with a possible D match to TRBD1 (5 bases). The V gene's germline CDR1 is SEHNR and CDR2 FQNEAQ (reference sequence). The CDR3 totals 15 residues. Trimming took off 5 bases at V and 0 bases at J, with 13 bases between the two ends. The CDR3 DNA sequence: TGTGCCAGCAGCCAACAGAGACAGTACCAAGAGACCCAGTACTTC. It encodes CASSQQRQYQETQYF.

The chain joins TRBV6-5 to TRBJ1-1, with D maybe TRBD1 (6 bases). Trimming took 1 base from V and 7 from J, leaving 13 bases between them. Germline CDR1 is MNHEY and CDR2 is SVGAGI. The CDR3 has 14 residues. The CDR3 region is CASSYLGAPLEAFF. The DNA of the CDR3 is TGTGCCAGCAGTTACTTGGGGGCTCCTCTTGAAGCTTTCTTT.

V gene TRBV7-9 combines with J gene TRBJ1-2; a weak D match, TRBD1 (5 bases). Germline values: CDR1 SEHNR, CDR2 FQNEAQ (reference sequence). Trimming removed 4 bases at V and 8 bases at J, with 17 bases between. The length of the CDR3 is 14 residues. DNA for the CDR3: TGTGCCAGCAGCTACTCCGCGGGGACGGGGGGCTACACCTTC. Translating it yields CASSYSAGTGGYTF.

The chain recombines TRBV5-4 with TRBJ2-2; D is possibly TRBD2 (6 bases). The CDR3 covers 19 residues. V was trimmed by 3 bases and J by 1 base, leaving 22 bases between them. Germline V gives CDR1 SGHNT, CDR2 YYREEE (reference sequence). This CDR3 reads CASSYGPPEGRENTGELFF. The CDR3 DNA sequence: TGTGCCAGCAGCTACGGTCCGCCGGAGGGCAGGGAGAACACCGGGGAGCTGTTTTTT. Using reference TRBV5-4 and TRBJ2-2 for the parts outside the CDR3, the full variable domain is ETGVTQSPTHLIKTRGQQVTLRCSSQSGHNTVSWYQQALGQGPQFIFQYYREEENGRGNFPPRFSGLQFPNYSSELNVNALELDDSALYLCASSYGPPEGRENTGELFFGEGSRLTVL.